This T cell receptor beta chain stems from a study of blood T cells in healthy people across ages. Study observations and caveats: A roughly linear age-dependent decrease characterized TCR beta diversity per million T cells. Fewer expanded clones and more diversity marked long-lived versus aged donors. Conclusively comparing naive with antigen-experienced cells was impossible with unsorted PBMCs.

Using a J-beta primer mix together with a sample-barcoded 5' primer, a second PCR was run for roughly 7 to 11 cycles. TCRdb reanalysed the 5' RACE reads using MiXCR and keeps one entry per CDR3 protein. Among 540,000 or so distinct CDR3 sequences listed, roughly 29% were seen once. This CDR3 is 14 amino acids long. CDR1 is WSHSY, CDR2 SAAADI, per germline. Regarding this clonotype: Antigen unknown.

This sequence originates from a woman in her seventies in good health. This chain joins TRBV10-2 and TRBJ2-5; 9 positions match TRBD2. The last part of the DNA fits TRBJ2-7 better; the J call may be wrong. The source material was blood. The CDR3 DNA reads as TGCGCCAGCAGAGCTTTAGCGGGGGTAGACGAGCAGTACTTC. Translation gives CASRALAGVDEQYF.